The present T cell receptor (beta chain) was sequenced within a study of T cells in localized non-small cell lung cancer. Broader study findings: The study linked higher blood T cell density to longer overall survival. Uninvolved adjacent lung showed higher T cell clonality than tumor.

Profiling relied on immunoSEQ multiplex PCR, and the TCRdb table lists in-frame clones only, not all of them. The sample lists under 50,000 clones; about 88% were seen once. V trimming: 6 bases; J trimming: 6 bases; junction bases outside the gene matches: 10. Germline V lookup: CDR1 MNHEY, CDR2 SMNVEV (reference sequence). The CDR3 is 15 amino acids. Remarks on this clone: What it binds is not known.

The source is a man aged 35 to 69 with stage II lung adenocarcinoma. The V gene is TRBV27, the J gene TRBJ2-3, with 9 positions matching TRBD2. Sequenced material: PBMCs, taken before any cancer treatment. The CDR3 DNA follows: TGTGCCAGCAGCCGTAATAGCGGGGGCAGGGATACGCAGTATTTT. Protein product: CASSRNSGGRDTQYF.